This TCR beta chain was obtained from a study of blood T cell repertoires in COVID-19 (dated by TCRdb to about 2020). In terms of the full investigation: The collaborator samples originated in the United States, Italy and Spain and spanned the acute and convalescent phases of COVID-19. The prospective study material was composed of cDNA or gDNA derived from T cells, B-cell-depleted T cells, or PBMCs. Deeply sampled blood TCRbeta repertoires from subjects exposed to, actively infected with, or recovered from COVID-19 were included in the dataset. The repertoires were made available in a free public database intended to serve as a resource for research on the immune response to SARS-CoV-2. The samples were drawn from the first 160 participants of the ongoing ImmuneRACE study and from over 950 subjects provided by 6 global collaborators. Sample metadata almost always included a de-identified subject ID, COVID-19 status, age in years and sex. Where available, HLA class I and class II types were taken from metadata supplied by the sample provider and were not determined by assay-based typing. Points the paper makes about the study in general: How much clinical and demographic metadata was included differed by source and by participant, and the metadata was provided uncurated.

On this clone: Its antigen is unknown. Base qualities were left out, and no much larger clone turns up one base away.

The immunoSEQ Assay, a bias-controlled multiplex PCR, was used to amplify TCRbeta CDR3 regions from genomic DNA. The original pipeline was this. Within the assay, amplification of reference gene primers was used to estimate how many nucleated cells each sample contained. To quantify the absolute abundance of each unique TCRbeta CDR3 rearrangement, sequence reads were collapsed and filtered. For each sample, productive Simpson clonality was calculated by taking the square root of Simpson's diversity index across productive rearrangements. The clones in this table, taken by TCRdb from immuneACCESS, are in-frame only. Not every clone is retained; where verified, under half of the shortfall comes from an unresolved V gene, and the cause of the rest is unknown. The DNA gave D and trimming, while V, J and clone size come from that table. This sample gives about 200,000 clones in total; approximately 82% of them show up just once. Of the sample, around 5.5% falls within the top ten clones.

Participants in the prospective study were aged roughly 18 to 89 years, lived in some 24 United States geographic areas, and enrolled through a virtual design. In the prospective study, cohorts were assigned on the basis of participant-reported clinical history obtained from a screening survey and a study questionnaire. In the prospective study, whole blood, serum and a nasopharyngeal or oropharyngeal swab were collected from each participant by mobile phlebotomists. Additional blood draws and questionnaires over an approximately two-month period could optionally be provided by prospective study participants. Prospective study blood samples were shipped either frozen or at room temperature before DNA extraction. The clonotype was recovered from a woman in her sixties with acute COVID-19. The specimen was PBMCs or T cells enriched from blood (not recorded which).

The CDR3 protein: CASSYSEGAVGRNEQFF. The DNA is as follows: TGTGCCAGCAGTTACTCGGAGGGGGCTGTGGGTAGGAATGAGCAGTTCTTC. The sequence links TRBV6-2 or TRBV6-3 to TRBJ2-1; a tentative D match to TRBD1 spans 7 bases. Spanning cysteine to phenylalanine, the CDR3 consists of 17 amino acids. Only the CDR3 region is kept as DNA, spanning 51 bases read in frame from base 1. Sequences MNHEY (CDR1) and SVGEGT (CDR2) are obtained from the germline V gene. V loses 0 bases of germline sequence and J loses 7 bases, and the interval between the two ends is 19 bases.